This T cell receptor (beta chain) was found in a study of shared clonotypes between healthy human individuals. Sequencing was performed with immunoSEQ multiplex PCR; in TCRdb, only in-frame clones are kept and a portion is missing. The sample yields more than 1.2 million clones, around 98.5% seen once. The CDR3 is 16 residues long. V was cut by 2 bases and J by 7 bases, with 18 bases left in between. The germline CDR1 and CDR2 sequences are WSHSY and SAAADI. The chain combines TRBV10-2 with TRBJ2-1; a weak D match, TRBD1 (5 bases). Sequencing input: naive CD4+ T cells sorted from blood. The subset: CD45RA+ positively selected. The origin of this receptor is a man aged 30-40 years in good health. The CDR3 region has the DNA TGCGCCAGCAGTGAGGTAGTCAGGACATCGTGGAATGAGCAGTTCTTC. It translates to CASSEVVRTSWNEQFF.